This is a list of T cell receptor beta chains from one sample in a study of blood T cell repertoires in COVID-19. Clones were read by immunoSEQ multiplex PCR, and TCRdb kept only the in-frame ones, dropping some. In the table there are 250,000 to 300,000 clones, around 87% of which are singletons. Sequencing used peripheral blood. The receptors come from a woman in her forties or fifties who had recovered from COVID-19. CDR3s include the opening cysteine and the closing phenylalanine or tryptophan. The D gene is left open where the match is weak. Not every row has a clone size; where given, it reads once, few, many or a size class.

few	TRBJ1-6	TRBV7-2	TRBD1	CASSRDRLGSYNSPLHF	TGTGCCAGCAGCCGGGACAGGCTGGGTTCCTATAATTCACCCCTCCACTTT
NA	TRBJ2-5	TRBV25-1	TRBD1	CASSELGTGGRTQYF	TGTGCCAGCAGTGAATTAGGCACAGGGGGTCGGACCCAGTACTTC
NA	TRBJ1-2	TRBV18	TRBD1	CASSPLETGSYGYTF	TGTGCCAGCTCACCATTGGAGACAGGGTCCTATGGCTACACCTTC
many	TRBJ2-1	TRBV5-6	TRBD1	CASSLLTGGEFF	TGTGCCAGCAGCTTGTTGACAGGGGGCGAGTTCTTC
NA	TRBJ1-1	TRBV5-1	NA	CASSFLDIMNTEAFF	TGCGCCAGCAGCTTCCTTGACATTATGAACACTGAAGCTTTCTTT
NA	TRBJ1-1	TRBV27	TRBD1	CASSLSTGSTEAFF	TGTGCCAGCAGTTTATCGACAGGGAGCACTGAAGCTTTCTTT
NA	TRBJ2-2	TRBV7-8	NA	CASSLASGRSTGELFF	TGTGCCAGCAGCTTAGCTTCAGGGAGGAGCACCGGGGAGCTGTTTTTT
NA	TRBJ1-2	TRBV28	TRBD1	CASSTRDRAVNYGYTF	TGTGCCAGCAGTACTAGGGACAGGGCTGTGAACTATGGCTACACCTTC
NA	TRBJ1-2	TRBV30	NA	CAWSGTRTTSGYTF	TGTGCCTGGAGTGGTACTAGGACAACTAGCGGCTACACCTTC
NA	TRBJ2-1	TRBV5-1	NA	CASSSGGGQFIYNEQFF	TGCGCCAGCAGCTCGGGTGGCGGACAGTTTATTTACAATGAGCAGTTCTTC
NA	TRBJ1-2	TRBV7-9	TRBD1	CASSLGLEGANGYTF	TGTGCCAGCAGCTTAGGTCTTGAGGGGGCGAATGGCTACACCTTC
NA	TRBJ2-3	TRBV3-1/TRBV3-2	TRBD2	CASSPVREMMTSGNPLTDTQYF	TGTGCCAGCAGCCCCGTGAGGGAGATGATGACTAGCGGCAACCCGCTCACAGATACGCAGTATTTT
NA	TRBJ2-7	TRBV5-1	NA	CASSLDAIYEQYF	TGCGCCAGCAGCTTGGACGCGATCTACGAGCAGTACTTC
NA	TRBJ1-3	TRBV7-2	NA	CASSLGGAGNTIYF	TGTGCCAGCAGCTTAGGGGGGGCTGGAAACACCATATATTTT
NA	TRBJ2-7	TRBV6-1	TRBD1	CASSVPPGQGKSYEQYF	TGTGCCAGCAGTGTCCCCCCGGGACAGGGGAAATCCTACGAGCAGTACTTC
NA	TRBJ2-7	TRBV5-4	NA	CASSPGGGVGGEQYF	TGTGCCAGCAGCCCGGGGGGCGGGGTGGGCGGCGAGCAGTACTTC
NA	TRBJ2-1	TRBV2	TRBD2	CASSSLSGVAYNEQFF	TGTGCCAGCAGTTCACTTAGCGGGGTGGCCTACAATGAGCAGTTCTTC
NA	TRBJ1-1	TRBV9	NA	CASSVGQGQGDTEAFF	TGTGCCAGCAGCGTAGGCCAGGGGCAAGGAGACACTGAAGCTTTCTTT
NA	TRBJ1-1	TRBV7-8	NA	CASGPRVGGNTEAFF	TGTGCCAGCGGCCCCAGGGTGGGGGGGAACACTGAAGCTTTCTTT
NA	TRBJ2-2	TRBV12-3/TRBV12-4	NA	CASSGGTGELFF	TGTGCCAGCAGCGGGGGCACCGGGGAGCTGTTTTTT
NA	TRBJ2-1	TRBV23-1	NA	CASGDGEGGRKNEQFF	TGCGCCAGCGGAGACGGGGAAGGGGGAAGAAAAAATGAGCAGTTCTTC
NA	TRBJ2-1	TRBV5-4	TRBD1	CASSLFRTGDNEQFF	TGTGCCAGCAGCTTATTCCGGACAGGGGACAATGAGCAGTTCTTC
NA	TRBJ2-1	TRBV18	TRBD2	CASSPLAGAEQFF	TGTGCCAGCTCACCACTAGCGGGAGCTGAGCAGTTCTTC
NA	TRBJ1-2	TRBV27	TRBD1	CASSFAGGVYGYTF	TGTGCCAGCAGTTTCGCAGGGGGCGTCTATGGCTACACCTTC
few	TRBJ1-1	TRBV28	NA	CASIEGALNTEAFF	TGTGCCAGCATCGAAGGGGCCCTTAACACTGAAGCTTTCTTT
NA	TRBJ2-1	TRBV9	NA	CASSMLASYNEQFF	TGTGCCAGCAGCATGCTAGCGAGTTACAATGAGCAGTTCTTC
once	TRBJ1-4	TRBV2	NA	CASSTYGGAGEKLFF	TGTGCCAGCAGCACCTATGGGGGGGCCGGTGAAAAACTGTTTTTT
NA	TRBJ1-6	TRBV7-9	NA	CASSLGSADSPLHF	TGTGCCAGCAGCTTAGGATCGGCGGATTCACCCCTCCACTTT
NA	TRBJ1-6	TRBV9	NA	CASSDLGQINSPLHF	TGTGCCAGCAGCGACCTAGGACAGATTAATTCACCCCTCCACTTT
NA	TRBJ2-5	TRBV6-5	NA	CASRPTGLQETQYF	TGTGCCAGCAGGCCGACGGGACTCCAAGAGACCCAGTACTTC
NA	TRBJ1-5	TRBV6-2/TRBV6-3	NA	CASSLGQGWHQPQHF	TGTGCCAGCAGTTTAGGGCAGGGTTGGCATCAGCCCCAGCATTTT
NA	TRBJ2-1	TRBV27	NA	CASRTPQGEQFF	TGTGCCAGCAGAACCCCGCAGGGTGAGCAGTTCTTC
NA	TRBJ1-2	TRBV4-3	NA	CASSQDARGGYGYTF	TGCGCCAGCAGCCAAGACGCAAGGGGCGGCTATGGCTACACCTTC
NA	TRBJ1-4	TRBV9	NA	CASSVGVQATNEKLFF	TGTGCCAGCAGCGTAGGGGTCCAGGCAACTAATGAAAAACTGTTTTTT
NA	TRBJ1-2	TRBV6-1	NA	CASSEDPEGRENYGYTF	TGTGCCAGCAGTGAAGACCCCGAAGGGAGGGAAAACTATGGCTACACCTTC
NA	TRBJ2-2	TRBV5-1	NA	CASSLASQGGTGELFF	TGCGCCAGCAGCTTGGCCAGTCAGGGGGGCACCGGGGAGCTGTTTTTT
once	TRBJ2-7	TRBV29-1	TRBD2	CSVEMRGDPYEQYF	TGCAGCGTTGAAATGCGGGGGGACCCCTACGAGCAGTACTTC
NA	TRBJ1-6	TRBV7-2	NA	CASSLELGRLSPLHF	TGTGCCAGCAGCTTAGAGCTGGGGCGCTTGTCACCCCTCCACTTT
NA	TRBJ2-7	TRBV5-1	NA	CASSLPSSSYEQYF	TGCGCCAGCAGCTTGCCTTCGAGCTCCTACGAGCAGTACTTC
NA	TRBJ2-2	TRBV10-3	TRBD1	CAISLFDRVAGELFF	TGTGCCATCAGCCTATTTGACAGGGTAGCCGGGGAGCTGTTTTTT
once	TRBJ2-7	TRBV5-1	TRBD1	CASSILGTGYYEQYF	TGCGCCAGCAGCATACTCGGGACAGGATACTACGAGCAGTACTTC
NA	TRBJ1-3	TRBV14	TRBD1	CASSRRQGSGNTIYF	TGTGCCAGCAGCCGACGACAGGGCTCTGGAAACACCATATATTTT
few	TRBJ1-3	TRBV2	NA	CASSPTSDRALGNTIYF	TGTGCCAGCAGTCCAACCTCCGACAGAGCCCTTGGAAACACCATATATTTT
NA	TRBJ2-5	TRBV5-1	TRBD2	CASSLVAGAPETQYF	TGCGCCAGCAGCTTGGTAGCGGGAGCCCCAGAGACCCAGTACTTC
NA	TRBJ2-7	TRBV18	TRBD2	CASSPGLGSYEQYF	TGTGCCAGCTCACCGGGACTAGGTTCCTACGAGCAGTACTTC
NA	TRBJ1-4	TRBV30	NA	CASPGISNEKLFF	TGTGCCTCCCCAGGGATATCTAATGAAAAACTGTTTTTT
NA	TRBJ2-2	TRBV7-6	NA	CASSRIPRGFQGGNTGELFF	TGTGCCAGCAGCCGAATCCCCCGCGGGTTTCAGGGGGGGAACACCGGGGAGCTGTTTTTT
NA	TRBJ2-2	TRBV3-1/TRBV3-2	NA	CASKILETGELFF	TGTGCCAGCAAGATCCTAGAGACCGGGGAGCTGTTTTTT
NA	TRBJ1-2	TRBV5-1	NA	CASSLIGVNYGYTF	TGCGCCAGCAGCTTAATAGGGGTCAACTATGGCTACACCTTC
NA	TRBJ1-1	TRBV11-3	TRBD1	CASSFVPGQGLPNTEAFF	TGTGCCAGCAGCTTCGTACCGGGACAGGGGCTTCCGAACACTGAAGCTTTCTTT
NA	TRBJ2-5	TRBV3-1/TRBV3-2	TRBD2	CASSPTPSGQETQYF	TGTGCCAGCAGCCCCACTCCTAGCGGCCAAGAGACCCAGTACTTC
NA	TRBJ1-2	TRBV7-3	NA	CASSSGQISNYGYTF	TGTGCCAGCAGCTCCGGACAGATTTCTAACTATGGCTACACCTTC
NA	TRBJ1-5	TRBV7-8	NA	CASSLLVPVNQPQHF	TGTGCCAGCAGCTTACTAGTCCCGGTGAATCAGCCCCAGCATTTT